This T cell receptor beta chain was documented in a study of blood T cells in healthy people across ages (dated by TCRdb to the mid-2010s). For context, the study as a whole: In model experiments, template switching captured about one uniquely barcoded TCR beta cDNA molecule for every two T cells. Using deep sequencing normalized with unique cDNA molecular identifiers, the study measured how TCR beta repertoire diversity changes with age. Using the same blood draw, the study looked at two additional independent replicas of 1 million unique cDNA reads for two donors, one aged 18 to 30 and the other aged 80 or older. The donors were divided into four age groups: young (average around 15 years), middle-aged (roughly 40), aged (about 60) and long-lived (roughly 88). To avoid experimental bias, donors of different ages were spread randomly across the sequencing lanes. Overall study outcomes, separate from this receptor: The percentage of naive T cells measured by flow cytometry correlated strongly with observed TCR beta diversity. As age increased, observed TCR beta diversity per million T cells dropped in a roughly linear way, and a significant reduction was already evident by age 40. Compared with the aged group, the long-lived group had more naive CD4+ T cells, fewer expanded clones and increased TCR diversity, a pattern suggesting age selection. The CMV infection status of donors was not known, potentially confounding age-related changes in expanded clonotypes. Estimates of total diversity from one million sequenced T cells were regarded as lower bounds and underestimates. Bulk unsorted PBMC profiling prevented conclusive comparison of naive and antigen-experienced compartments.

Preparation of the library involved 5' RACE. Sequencing was performed on an Illumina HiSeq 2500. A second 7 to 11 cycle PCR used a sample-barcoded 5' primer and a J-beta primer mix. A unique molecular identifier was introduced onto each TCR beta cDNA molecule by a template-switch 5' adaptor carrying 12 random nucleotides. At least 3 million CDR3-containing paired-end reads were obtained from each sample. First-strand cDNA synthesis was performed from all RNA using the Mint cDNA synthesis kit, with priming by a TRBC-specific oligonucleotide. Following uracil-DNA glycosylase treatment, all cDNA underwent a first 18-cycle PCR with the universal primers M1SS and BC2_uni_R. For the original study's pipeline: For normalization, 1 million high-quality reads were randomly selected from each sample, with every read carrying a distinct molecular identifier. Instead of being binned into consensus sequences, reads that shared molecular identifiers were thrown out. MiTCR, run with a Q25 quality threshold and the strictest error-elimination algorithm, handled CDR3 identification, clonotype clustering and error correction. A nonparametric unseen species model with Euler transformation was used to estimate a lower bound on total TCR beta diversity. Using fastp trimming at Q25 and MiXCR clonotype assembly, TCRdb reanalyzed the public sequencing data and kept in-frame beta chains. Merged by CDR3 protein, the rows form single entries marked with the most common genes and DNA. TCRdb, not the original authors, processed these V and J calls. The sample yields fewer than 800,000 distinct CDR3 sequences; 32% were counted once. The top ten constitute approximately 15% of the sample.

Including the terminal cysteine and phenylalanine, the CDR3 comprises 15 residues. CDR3 DNA is the only sequence kept; it has 45 bases, read in frame from the first base. CDR1 and CDR2 were assigned from the germline V gene as MNHEY and SVGAGI. This clonotype was detected once. Its specific antigen is unknown. Germline is not matched at one junction end, which may reflect a read error. The 39 donors, aged roughly 6 to 95 years, were systemically healthy Caucasian individuals from Russia. Each donor gave 8 to 10 milliliters of peripheral blood, drawn into EDTA-treated Vacutainer tubes. PBMCs were isolated by Ficoll-Paque density-gradient centrifugation, with at least 6 million obtained per sample. Trizol reagent was used to extract total RNA from the PBMCs, yielding at least 5 micrograms per sample. For every donor, an aliquot of PBMCs went through flow cytometry to measure the percentages of naive CD45RAhigh/CD27high T cells.

Sequencing was done on a sample of blood. The chain is encoded by TRBV6-5 joined to TRBJ2-3, with TRBD1 as a weak D call on 6 bases. The source of this sequence is an elderly woman in good health. Donor details come from another sample of the same person, matched by shared clones. The DNA reads as follows: TGTGCCAGCAGTATCGGGACACCGAGCACAGATACGCGGTATTTT. Translated, it gives CASSIGTPSTDTRYF.